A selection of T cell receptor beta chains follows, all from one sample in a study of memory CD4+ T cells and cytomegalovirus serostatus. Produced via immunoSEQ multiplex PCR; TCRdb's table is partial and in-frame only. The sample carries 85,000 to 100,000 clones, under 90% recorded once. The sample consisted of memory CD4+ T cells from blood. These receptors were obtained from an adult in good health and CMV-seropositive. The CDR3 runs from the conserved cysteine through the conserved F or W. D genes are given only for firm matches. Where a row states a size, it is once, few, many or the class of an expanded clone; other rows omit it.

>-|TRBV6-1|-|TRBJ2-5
TGTGCCAGCAGTGAATTTCGGGGGCGCGTTGAGACCCAGTACTTC
CASSEFRGRVETQYF
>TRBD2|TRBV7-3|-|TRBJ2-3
TGTGCCAGCAGCCCCGGGACTAGCGGACGCACAGATACGCAGTATTTT
CASSPGTSGRTDTQYF
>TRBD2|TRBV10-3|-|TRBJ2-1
TGTGCCACCGGGTTAGCAGCCGGGACTAGCGGGAGATCGGGAAATGAGCAGTTCTTC
CATGLAAGTSGRSGNEQFF
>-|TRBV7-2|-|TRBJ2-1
TGTGCCAGCAGCCAACGACAGACCCAGTTCTTC
CASSQRQTQFF
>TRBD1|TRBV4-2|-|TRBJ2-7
TGTGCCAGCAGCCAACCGACAGGGGTGACCTACGAGCAGTACTTC
CASSQPTGVTYEQYF
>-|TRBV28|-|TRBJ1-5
TGTGCCAGCAACCTCTCTGGCGGGTATCAGCCCCAGCATTTT
CASNLSGGYQPQHF
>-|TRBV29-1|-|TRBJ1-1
TGCAGCGTTGTCGGGGAGGGTGGCCGGCAGAACACTGAAGCTTTCTTT
CSVVGEGGRQNTEAFF
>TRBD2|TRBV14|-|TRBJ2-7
TGTGCCAGCAGCGTGAGGGCGGGAGGTTGGTACGAGCAGTACTTC
CASSVRAGGWYEQYF
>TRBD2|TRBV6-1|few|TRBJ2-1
TGTGCCAGCAGTGACTGGCGAGCGGGAGGGACCTACAATGAGCAGTTCTTC
CASSDWRAGGTYNEQFF
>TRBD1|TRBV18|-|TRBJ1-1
TGTGCCAGCTCACCGACACAGGGGAGTGAAGCTTTCTTT
CASSPTQGSEAFF
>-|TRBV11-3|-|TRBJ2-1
TGTGCCAGCAGCCCTAGAGTAGGTAGGGGAGACAATGAGCAGTTCTTC
CASSPRVGRGDNEQFF
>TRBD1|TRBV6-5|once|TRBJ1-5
TGTGCCAGCAGTCGGGACAGGGGGATGGACCAGCCCCAGCATTTT
CASSRDRGMDQPQHF
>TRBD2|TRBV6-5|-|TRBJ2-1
TGTGCCAGCAGTTACGGAGGACTAGCCGTCGATGAGCAGTTCTTC
CASSYGGLAVDEQFF
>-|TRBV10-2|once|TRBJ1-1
TGCGCCAGCAGTGACCCGAATGGAGGCGTCACTGAAGCTTTCTTT
CASSDPNGGVTEAFF
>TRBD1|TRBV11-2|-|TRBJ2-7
TGTGCCAGCAGCTTAAGACAGGGGACCTACGAGCAGTACTTC
CASSLRQGTYEQYF
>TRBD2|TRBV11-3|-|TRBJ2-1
TGTGCCAGCAGCTCCCGAAATAGCGGGGGTGCCTACAATGAGCAGTTCTTC
CASSSRNSGGAYNEQFF
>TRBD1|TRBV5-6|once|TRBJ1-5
TGTGCCAGCAGCTTGGGACAGGGACTATATCAGCCCCAGCATTTT
CASSLGQGLYQPQHF
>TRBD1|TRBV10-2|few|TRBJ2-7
TGCGCCAGCCGACAGGGGGGGAGCTCCTACGAGCAGTACTTC
CASRQGGSSYEQYF
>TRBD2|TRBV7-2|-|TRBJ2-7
TGTGCCAGCAGCTCATGGTTGGGGAGGGCGGGGGAGCAGTACTTC
CASSSWLGRAGEQYF
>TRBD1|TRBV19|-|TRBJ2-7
TGTGCCAGTAGTCCCCCCGGAACAGGGGGCGAGCAGTACTTC
CASSPPGTGGEQYF
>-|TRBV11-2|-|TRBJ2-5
TGTGCCAGCAGCTTAGGACAGTTCCAAGAGACCCAGTACTTC
CASSLGQFQETQYF
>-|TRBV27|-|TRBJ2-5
TGTGCCAGCAGTCTTACAAGGGGGACCCAGTACTTC
CASSLTRGTQYF
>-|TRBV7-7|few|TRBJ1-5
TGCTGGTGGGTTGGGAGGGCGAATCAGCCCCAGCATTTT
CWWVGRANQPQHF
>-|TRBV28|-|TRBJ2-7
TGTGCCAGCAGCCCGACAGGCCTCGGCGCCTACGAGCAGTACTTC
CASSPTGLGAYEQYF
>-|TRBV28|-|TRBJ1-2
TGTGCCAGCAGGGTCCCATACGGCGGCTACACCTTC
CASRVPYGGYTF
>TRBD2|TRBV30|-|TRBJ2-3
TGTGCCAGCAGACTGGGGGGGGATACGCAGTATTTT
CASRLGGDTQYF
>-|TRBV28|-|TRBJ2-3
TGTGCCAGCAGCACCGACGAGAAGGGGTATGGAGATACGCAGTATTTT
CASSTDEKGYGDTQYF
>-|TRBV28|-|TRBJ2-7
TGTGCCAGCCTTACCGCGACGGACCCGACCTACGAGCAGTACTTC
CASLTATDPTYEQYF
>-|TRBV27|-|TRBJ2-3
TGTGCCAGCAGTTTCACACACAGGGATACGCAGTATTTT
CASSFTHRDTQYF
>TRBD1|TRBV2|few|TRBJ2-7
TGTGCCAGCAGGCGCCCGGGACAGATTTACGAGCAGTACTTC
CASRRPGQIYEQYF
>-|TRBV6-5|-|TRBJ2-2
TGTGCCAGCAGTTACTCTCAGGTCCCCGGGGAGCTGTTTTTT
CASSYSQVPGELFF
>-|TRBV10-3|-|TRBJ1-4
TGTGCCATCAGTGAGTCCACGCCCGGCGGGGAAAAACTGTTTTTT
CAISESTPGGEKLFF
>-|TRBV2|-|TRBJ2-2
TGTGCCAGCAGTGAAGGGACGTACGCGAACACCGGGGAGCTGTTTTTT
CASSEGTYANTGELFF
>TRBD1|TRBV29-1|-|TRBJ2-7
TGCAGCGTTGCGAAGACAGGGACCTACGAGCAGTACTTC
CSVAKTGTYEQYF
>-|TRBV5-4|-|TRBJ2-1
TGTGCCAGCAGCACCCCGACAGAGTACAATGAGCAGTTCTTC
CASSTPTEYNEQFF
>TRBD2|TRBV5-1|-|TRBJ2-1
TGCGCCAGCAGCTTGTTAGCGGGAGCGGCCAATGAGCAGTTCTTC
CASSLLAGAANEQFF
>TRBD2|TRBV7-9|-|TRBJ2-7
TGTGCCAGCAGCCCCCCCGGGACTAGCTACGAGCAGTACTTC
CASSPPGTSYEQYF
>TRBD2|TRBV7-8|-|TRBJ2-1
TGTGCCAGCAGGGTAAGGACTAGCGGGAGATACAATGAGCAGTTCTTC
CASRVRTSGRYNEQFF
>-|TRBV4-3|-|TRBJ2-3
TGCGCCAGCAGCCGGGAGTTGTCCCCCACAGATACGCAGTATTTT
CASSRELSPTDTQYF
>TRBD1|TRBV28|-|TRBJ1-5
TGTGCCAGCAGGGAACAGGGGCCCGTATGGCCCCAGCATTTT
CASREQGPVWPQHF
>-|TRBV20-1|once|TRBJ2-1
TGCAGTGCTCCACCCTACAATGAGCAGTTCTTC
CSAPPYNEQFF
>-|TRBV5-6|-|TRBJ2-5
TGTGCCAGCAGCTTGGCGGGCAGTTGGACCCAGTACTTC
CASSLAGSWTQYF
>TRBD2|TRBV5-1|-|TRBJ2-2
TGCGCCAGCAGCTTGACACTAGCGGGAGGTCCCCCGGGGACGCTGTTTTTT
CASSLTLAGGPPGTLFF
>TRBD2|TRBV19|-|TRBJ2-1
TGTGCCAGTAGTATACCCGAGCGGGGCAATGAGCAGTTCTTC
CASSIPERGNEQFF
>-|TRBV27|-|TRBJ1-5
TGTGCCAGCAGTTTTCAAGGAACAGGAGGGAATCAGCCCCAGCATTTT
CASSFQGTGGNQPQHF
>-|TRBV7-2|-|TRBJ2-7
TGTGCCAGCAGCTTAGTCGGGGGGCTCGATTCGGGGGAGCAGTACTTC
CASSLVGGLDSGEQYF
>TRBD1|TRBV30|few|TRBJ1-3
TGTGCCTGGTTACGTTTGGGGATGACAGGGGAGGCTTCTGGAAACACCATATATTTT
CAWLRLGMTGEASGNTIYF
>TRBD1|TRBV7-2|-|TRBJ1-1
TGTGCCAGCAGCTCTACAGGGGGCGGGGACACTGAAGCTTTCTTT
CASSSTGGGDTEAFF
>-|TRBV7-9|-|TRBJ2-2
TGTGCCAGCAGCTTATTAGGGTCCTACACCGGGGAGCTGTTTTTT
CASSLLGSYTGELFF
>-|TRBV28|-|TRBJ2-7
TGTGCCAGCAGTTTCCCCCCAGTCTACGAGCAGTACTTC
CASSFPPVYEQYF
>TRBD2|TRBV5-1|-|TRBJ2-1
TGCGCCAGCAGCTTGGGGACTAGCGGGAGGGCCGGGTACAATGAGCAGTTCTTC
CASSLGTSGRAGYNEQFF
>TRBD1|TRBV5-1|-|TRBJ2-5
TGCGCCAGCAGCATACTAGGGACAGAACAAGAGACCCAGTACTTC
CASSILGTEQETQYF
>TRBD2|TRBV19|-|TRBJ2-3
TGTGCCAGTAGTATGTGGACTAGCGGGACGGGGGATACGCAGTATTTT
CASSMWTSGTGDTQYF
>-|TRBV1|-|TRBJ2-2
TGCACCAGCAGCCAAGAATCTAGCGGTGAACCCGGGGAGCTGTTTTTT
CTSSQESSGEPGELFF
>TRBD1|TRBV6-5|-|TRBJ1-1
TGTGCCAGCAGTTACCAGGGACAGGCGAACACTGAAGCTTTCTTT
CASSYQGQANTEAFF
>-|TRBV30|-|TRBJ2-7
TGTGCCTGGGGGGTTCAAGGACAGACCTTCTACGAGCAGTACTTC
CAWGVQGQTFYEQYF
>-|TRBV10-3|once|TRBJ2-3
TGTGCCATCAGGGGGCAACTCACAGATACGCAGTATTTT
CAIRGQLTDTQYF
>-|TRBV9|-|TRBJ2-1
TGTGCCAGCAGCGTGTCCGGGATAGGAACCTACAATGAGCAGTTCTTC
CASSVSGIGTYNEQFF
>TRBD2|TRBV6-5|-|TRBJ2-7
TGTGCCAGCAGTCAACAGCGGGGAGGATACGAGCAGTACTTC
CASSQQRGGYEQYF
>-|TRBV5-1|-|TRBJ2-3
TGCGCCAGCAGCTTGTCGGGGGGCACAGATACGCAGTATTTT
CASSLSGGTDTQYF